The TCR beta chain under discussion was sequenced for a study of T-cell reconstitution after alpha-beta-depleted transplantation in children. Deletions cut 7 bases from V and 7 bases from J, with 17 bases between. Germline-derived CDR1 and CDR2 are MNHNS and SASEGT. This CDR3 comprises 15 residues. Unique molecular identifiers were built into the TCRbeta library. Via MiXCR, TCRdb re-called the PCR reads, giving one row per CDR3 protein. In the table there are just over 950,000 distinct CDR3 sequences, about 29% of which are singletons. In this sample, this clonotype turned up a few times. Its antigen remains unknown. Whole-study results and caveats: There were some patients whose high TCRbeta diversity at day 60 came from surviving recipient T cells and thymic progenitors. The origin of alpha-beta T cells about two months after transplant was reportedly several hundred expanded graft clones. T-cell numbers and diversity, one year after transplant, stemmed largely from T cells that were newly produced.

The chain uses TRBV6-1 and TRBJ1-6, with a weak D call TRBD1 (5 bases). The sample here was PBMCs, mostly from graft donor cells, taken 360 days after TCRalphabeta/CD19-depleted stem cell transplant. This clonotype originated in a boy less than two years old who had a stem cell transplant for SCID, so the T cells may come from the graft donor. For the CDR3, the DNA is TGTGCCAGCACCGTCTGGGGACGGAGGAATTCACCCCTCCACTTT. Its translation is CASTVWGRRNSPLHF.